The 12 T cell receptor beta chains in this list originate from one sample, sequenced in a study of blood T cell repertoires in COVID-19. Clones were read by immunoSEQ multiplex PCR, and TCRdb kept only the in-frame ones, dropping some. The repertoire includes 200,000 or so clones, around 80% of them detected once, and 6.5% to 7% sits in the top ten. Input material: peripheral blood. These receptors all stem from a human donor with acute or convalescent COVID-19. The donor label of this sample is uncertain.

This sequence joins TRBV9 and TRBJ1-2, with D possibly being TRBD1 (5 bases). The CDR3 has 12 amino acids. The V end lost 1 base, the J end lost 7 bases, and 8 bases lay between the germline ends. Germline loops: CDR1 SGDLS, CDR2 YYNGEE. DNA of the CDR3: TGTGCCAGCAGCGTACAGGGCGGTGGCTACACCTTC. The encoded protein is CASSVQGGGYTF.

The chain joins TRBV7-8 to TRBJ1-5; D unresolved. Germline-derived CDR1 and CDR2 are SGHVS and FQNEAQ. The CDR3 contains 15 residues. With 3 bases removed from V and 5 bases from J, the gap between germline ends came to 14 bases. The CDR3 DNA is TGTGCCAGCAGCTTTACTGGGCAGGCCGATCAGCCCCAGCATTTT. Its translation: CASSFTGQADQPQHF.

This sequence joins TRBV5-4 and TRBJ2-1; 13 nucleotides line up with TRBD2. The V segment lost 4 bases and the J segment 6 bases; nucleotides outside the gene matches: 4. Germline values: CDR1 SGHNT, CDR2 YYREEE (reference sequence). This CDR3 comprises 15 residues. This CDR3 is CASSPWTSGSNEQFF. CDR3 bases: TGTGCCAGCAGCCCGTGGACTAGCGGGAGCAATGAGCAGTTCTTC. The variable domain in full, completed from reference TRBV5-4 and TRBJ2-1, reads ETGVTQSPTHLIKTRGQQVTLRCSSQSGHNTVSWYQQALGQGPQFIFQYYREEENGRGNFPPRFSGLQFPNYSSELNVNALELDDSALYLCASSPWTSGSNEQFFGPGTRLTVL.

CDR3 region: CATSEGQYSGYTF. The CDR3 DNA reads TGTGCCACCAGTGAGGGACAATATAGTGGCTACACCTTC. The chain combines TRBV24-1 with TRBJ1-2; D is possibly TRBD1 (6 bases). The ends were cut back, 4 bases at V and 7 bases at J, with 12 bases in the middle. Germline CDR1 KGHDR, CDR2 SFDVKD. The CDR3 spans 13 residues.

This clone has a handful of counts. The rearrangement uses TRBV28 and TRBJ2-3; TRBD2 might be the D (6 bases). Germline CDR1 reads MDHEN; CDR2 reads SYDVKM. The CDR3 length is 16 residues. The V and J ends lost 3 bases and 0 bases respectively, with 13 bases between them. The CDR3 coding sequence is TGTGCCAGCAGTTTTGTGGGAGGAGGGAGCACAGATACGCAGTATTTT. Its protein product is CASSFVGGGSTDTQYF.

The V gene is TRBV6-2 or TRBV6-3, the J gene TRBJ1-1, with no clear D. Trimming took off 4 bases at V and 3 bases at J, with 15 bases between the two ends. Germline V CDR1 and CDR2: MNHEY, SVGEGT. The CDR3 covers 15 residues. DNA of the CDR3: TGTGCCAGCAGTTTTCTTCCCGAGTTGGACACTGAAGCTTTCTTT. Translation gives CASSFLPELDTEAFF.

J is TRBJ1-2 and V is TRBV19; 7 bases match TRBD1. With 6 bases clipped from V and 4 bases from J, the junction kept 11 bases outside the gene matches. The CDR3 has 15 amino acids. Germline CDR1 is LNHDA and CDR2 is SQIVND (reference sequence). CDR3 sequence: CASSPTGLVPYGYTF. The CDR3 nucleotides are TGTGCCAGTAGCCCGACAGGGCTTGTGCCCTATGGCTACACCTTC. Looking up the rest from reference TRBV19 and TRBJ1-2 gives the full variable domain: DGGITQSPKYLFRKEGQNVTLSCEQNLNHDAMYWYRQDPGQGLRLIYYSQIVNDFQKGDIAEGYSVSREKKESFPLTVTSAQKNPTAFYLCASSPTGLVPYGYTFGSGTRLTVV.

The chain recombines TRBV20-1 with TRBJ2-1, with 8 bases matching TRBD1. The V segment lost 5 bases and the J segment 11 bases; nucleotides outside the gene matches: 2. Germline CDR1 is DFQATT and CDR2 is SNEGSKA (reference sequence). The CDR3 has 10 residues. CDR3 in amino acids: CSASGGKQFF. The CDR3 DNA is TGCAGTGCTTCAGGGGGCAAGCAGTTCTTC.

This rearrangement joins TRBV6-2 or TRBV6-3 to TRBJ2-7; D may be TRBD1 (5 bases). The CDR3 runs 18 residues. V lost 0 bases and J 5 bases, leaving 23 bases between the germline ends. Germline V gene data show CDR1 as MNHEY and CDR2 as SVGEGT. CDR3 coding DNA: TGTGCCAGCAGTTACTCGCCCCACAGGAATAAAAAGACCCACGAGCAGTACTTC. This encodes CASSYSPHRNKKTHEQYF.

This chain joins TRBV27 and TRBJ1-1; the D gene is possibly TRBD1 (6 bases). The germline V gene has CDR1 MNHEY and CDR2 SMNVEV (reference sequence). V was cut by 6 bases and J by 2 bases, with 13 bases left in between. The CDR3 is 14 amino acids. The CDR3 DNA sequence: TGTGCCAGCAGGGACAGCCTTATAAACACTGAAGCTTTCTTT. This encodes CASRDSLINTEAFF.

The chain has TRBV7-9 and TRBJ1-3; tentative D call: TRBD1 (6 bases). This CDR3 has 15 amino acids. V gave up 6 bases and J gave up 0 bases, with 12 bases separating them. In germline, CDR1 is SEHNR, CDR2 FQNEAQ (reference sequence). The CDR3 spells CASRVGQNSGNTIYF. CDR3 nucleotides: TGTGCCAGCAGGGTAGGACAGAACTCTGGAAACACCATATATTTT.

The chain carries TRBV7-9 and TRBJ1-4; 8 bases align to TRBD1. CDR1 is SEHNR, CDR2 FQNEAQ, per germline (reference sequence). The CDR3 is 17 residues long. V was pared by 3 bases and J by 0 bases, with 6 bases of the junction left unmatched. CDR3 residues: CASSFLTGAATNEKLFF. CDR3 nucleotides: TGTGCCAGCAGCTTCCTGACAGGGGCTGCAACTAATGAAAAACTGTTTTTT.